The rows below give T cell receptor beta chains drawn from one sample of a study of Ad26.COV2.S vaccination and SARS-CoV-2 variants. TCRdb keeps only in-frame clones here, not all; method: immunoSEQ multiplex PCR. The sample has some 250,000 clones, 85% to 90% seen once; the top ten hold over 8.5%. This sample comprised peripheral blood, obtained in a trial of Ad26.COV2.S vaccine versus placebo. These receptors came from a person aged 18-60 years who received the Ad26.COV2.S COVID-19 vaccine or a placebo. Each CDR3 is given with its conserved first and last residue. A D gene is named only where the DNA matches it firmly. Only some rows state a clone size, as once, few, many or a class for expanded clones.

TRBJ2-5	TRBD1	-	TRBV10-3	TGTGCCATCAGCGCCGGGACAGGGGTTGGAGAGACCCAGTACTTC	CAISAGTGVGETQYF
TRBJ2-3	-	-	TRBV6-5	TGTGCCAGCAAGCGGGACACAAACACAGATACGCAGTATTTT	CASKRDTNTDTQYF
TRBJ2-7	-	-	TRBV6-5	TGTGCCAGCACCAGGGTTCGGGAGCAGTACTTC	CASTRVREQYF
TRBJ1-2	-	-	TRBV5-1	TGCGCCAGCACCGGGGGGCAGAACTATGGCTACACCTTC	CASTGGQNYGYTF
TRBJ2-7	TRBD1	-	TRBV7-2	TGTGCCAGCAGCAGGACAGGGGGCGAGCAGTACTTC	CASSRTGGEQYF
TRBJ1-1	TRBD1	-	TRBV5-1	TGCGCCAGCAGCACAGGGACAGGACAGGATATGGCTTTCTTT	CASSTGTGQDMAFF
TRBJ1-1	-	-	TRBV5-1	TGCGCCAGCAGCCCCGGACGGGAGAACACTGAAGCTTTCTTT	CASSPGRENTEAFF
TRBJ1-2	-	-	TRBV11-2	TGTGCCAGCAGCTTAGAGGGGGCGACTGCAATCTATGGCTACACCTTC	CASSLEGATAIYGYTF
TRBJ1-3	-	-	TRBV19	TGTGCCAGTAACCGACAGGTCTCTGGAAACACCATATATTTT	CASNRQVSGNTIYF
TRBJ1-1	-	-	TRBV5-1	TGCGCCAGCAGCTTCTCCTCCCTGATAGCGGCGAACACTGAAGCTTTCTTT	CASSFSSLIAANTEAFF
TRBJ2-7	-	-	TRBV11-1	TGTGCCAGCAGCTTAGGGAGCTCCTACGAGCAGTACTTC	CASSLGSSYEQYF
TRBJ2-7	TRBD2	-	TRBV30	TGTGCCTGGAGTGTACAAAGGGGAGGGTCCTACGAGCAGTACTTC	CAWSVQRGGSYEQYF
TRBJ2-1	TRBD2	-	TRBV9	TGTGCCAGCACCTTACTAGCGGGAACCTACAATGAGCAGTTCTTC	CASTLLAGTYNEQFF
TRBJ2-4	TRBD1	-	TRBV12-3/TRBV12-4	TGTGCCAGCAGGGACAGGGGCAAAAACATTCAGTACTTC	CASRDRGKNIQYF
TRBJ1-1	-	-	TRBV11-2	TGTGCCAGCAGGGTACAGGGCAAAGTTGAAGCTTTCTTT	CASRVQGKVEAFF
TRBJ1-4	-	-	TRBV3-1/TRBV3-2	TGTGCCAGCAGCCAAGGGCAGGGGACTGAAAAACTGTTTTTT	CASSQGQGTEKLFF
TRBJ2-5	-	-	TRBV5-1	TGCGCCAGCAGCCCCGGGACCCGGGGGGAGACCCAGTACTTC	CASSPGTRGETQYF
TRBJ2-3	TRBD2	-	TRBV4-3	TGCGCCAGCAGCGCATCAACTGGGACTAGCGGGGACCCTTTGCAGTATTTT	CASSASTGTSGDPLQYF
TRBJ2-7	-	-	TRBV7-6	TGTGCCAGCAGCGGGACACTCAACTACGAGCAGTACTTC	CASSGTLNYEQYF
TRBJ1-1	TRBD1	-	TRBV6-6	TGTGCCAGCAGCCCCGACAGGGTAATGAACACTGAAGCTTTCTTT	CASSPDRVMNTEAFF
TRBJ1-4	-	-	TRBV5-1	TGCGCCAGCAGCCCCGGGACAACAACTAATGAAAAACTGTTTTTT	CASSPGTTTNEKLFF
TRBJ1-5	TRBD1	-	TRBV19	TGTGCCAGTAGTATATCATGGGCAGGGGGGATTCCCCAGCATTTT	CASSISWAGGIPQHF
TRBJ1-5	TRBD1	-	TRBV6-2/TRBV6-3	TGTGCCAGCAGTTACTCCCCCGACAGGGGGAATATCAATCAGCCCCAGCATTTT	CASSYSPDRGNINQPQHF
TRBJ1-3	TRBD1	-	TRBV11-2	TGTGCCAGCGGACAGGGCTCTGGAAACACCATATATTTT	CASGQGSGNTIYF
TRBJ2-2	-	-	TRBV30	TGTGCCTGGAGCCCCCCAAGGGCCGGGGAGCTGTTTTTT	CAWSPPRAGELFF
TRBJ2-1	-	-	TRBV3-1/TRBV3-2	TGTGCCAGCAGCCAAGTCCGGGCCTCCTACAATGAGCAGTTCTTC	CASSQVRASYNEQFF
TRBJ2-7	-	-	TRBV10-3	TGTGCCATCAGTAGAACAGGGTTTCCCTCCTACGAGCAGTACTTC	CAISRTGFPSYEQYF
TRBJ2-7	-	-	TRBV6-2/TRBV6-3	TGTGCCAGCAGTTCGCACAGCGAGCAGTACTTC	CASSSHSEQYF
TRBJ2-1	TRBD2	-	TRBV18	TGTGCCAGCTCACCGGGACTAGCGAAGTACAATGAGCAGTTCTTC	CASSPGLAKYNEQFF
TRBJ2-7	-	once	TRBV5-1	TGCGCCAGCAGCTTCGGGACTCAGGGGGAGCAGTACTTC	CASSFGTQGEQYF
TRBJ2-1	-	-	TRBV10-3	TGTGCCATCAGTGCTAGCATCGGGGTTCAGTTCTTC	CAISASIGVQFF
TRBJ2-7	TRBD2	-	TRBV7-6	TGTGCCAGCAGTTGGGACAGAGGACTAGCGGGAGCGGGCTACGAGCAGTACTTC	CASSWDRGLAGAGYEQYF